This TCR beta chain is drawn from a study of post-analysis software for immune sequencing data. The overall study: The disease courses spanned relapsing-remitting, secondary progressive and progressive-relapsing forms of multiple sclerosis. Study findings and constraints: Samples sharing a preparation batch grouped tightly together when assessed by F measure. For normalized Chao1 diversity, multiple sclerosis patients scored significantly lower than controls did. Among 5 or 6 TRBV segments more frequent in patients than controls were TRBV5-6, TRBV5-1 and TRBV20-1.

As concerns this clonotype: Its antigen is unidentified.

This CDR3 spans 16 amino acids. The germline V gene encodes CDR1 LNHNV and CDR2 YYDKDF (reference sequence). Trimming cost V 2 bases and J 5 bases, with 16 bases left between them. Unique molecular identifiers were present in the TCR beta cDNA libraries. It was from roughly 1 to 10 million T cells that 500,000 or so cDNA molecules came. From the PCR reads, TCRdb called clonotypes with MiXCR, one entry per CDR3 protein. In the table there are fewer than 900,000 distinct CDR3 sequences, about 43% of which are singletons. This chain links TRBV15 with TRBJ2-1, with D perhaps given as TRBD1 or TRBD2 (5 bases each). This clonotype originated in a girl aged 10-17 years with multiple sclerosis. The sequencing sample was made of blood. The CDR3: CATSRFCGGSNNEQFF. CDR3 nucleotides: TGTGCCACCAGCAGATTCTGTGGGGGATCCAACAATGAGCAGTTCTTC. The full variable domain, its missing parts supplied by reference TRBV15 and TRBJ2-1, is DAMVIQNPRYQVTQFGKPVTLSCSQTLNHNVMYWYQQKSSQAPKLLFHYYDKDFNNEADTPDNFQSRRPNTSFCFLDIRSPGLGDTAMYLCATSRFCGGSNNEQFFGPGTRLTVL.